The 18 T cell receptor beta chains presented below share a single source sample, sequenced in a study of cytomegalovirus exposure and HLA in healthy donors. PCR primers comprised 60 Vbeta and 13 Jbeta primers. Repertoires were generated with immunoSEQ multiplex PCR, while TCRdb's copy carries only in-frame clones and drops some. The specimen's table records roughly 55,000 clones. Sequencing was performed on PBMCs. The source is a woman between 45 and 65 years old in good health and CMV-seropositive.

The chain carries TRBV11-2 and TRBJ2-1; 9 bases map to TRBD2. Germline V gene data show CDR1 as SGHAT and CDR2 as FQNNGV. V lost 4 bases, J lost 7 bases, and 5 bases stayed unmatched. The CDR3 sequence is 14 residues long. In nucleotides, the CDR3 is TGTGCCAGCAGCTCCGGGACTAGCTTAAATGAGCAGTTCTTC. Translated, it gives CASSSGTSLNEQFF.

CDR3 loop: CASSHDISYEQYF. The CDR3 bases are TGTGCCAGCAGCCATGACATTTCCTACGAGCAGTACTTC. V usage is TRBV5-6 and J usage is TRBJ2-7; no clear D. The V and J ends lost 4 bases and 1 base respectively, with 9 bases between them. CDR3 length: 13 amino acids. Germline V gives CDR1 SGHDT, CDR2 YYEEEE.

The genes are TRBV19 and TRBJ1-2; TRBD1 matches 7 bases. The trim removed 6 bases at V and 2 bases at J, leaving 6 bases unmatched. From germline, CDR1 is LNHDA and CDR2 SQIVND (reference sequence). The length of the CDR3 is 14 residues. CDR3 loop: CASRTQGWNYGYTF. CDR3 in DNA: TGTGCCAGTAGGACACAGGGGTGGAACTATGGCTACACCTTC.

The V gene is TRBV14, the J gene TRBJ2-5; 8 nucleotides match TRBD2. The CDR3 runs to 14 residues. Per germline, CDR1 SGHDN and CDR2 FVKESK. J gave up 7 bases and V 4 bases, and 8 bases lay outside the gene matches. CDR3 nucleotide sequence: TGTGCCAGCAGCCCCGTTCACGGGAGGGGGACCCAGTACTTC. Its protein is CASSPVHGRGTQYF.

The chain combines TRBV15 with TRBJ1-4, with 8 bases that match TRBD1. After removal of 4 bases from V and 6 bases from J, the junction contained 4 bases not matched to a gene. This CDR3 region has 14 residues. The V gene's germline CDR1 is LNHNV and CDR2 YYDKDF (reference sequence). CDR3 coding DNA: TGTGCCACCAGCAAGGGACAGGTAGATGAAAAACTGTTTTTT. It translates to CATSKGQVDEKLFF.

J is TRBJ2-1 and V is TRBV6-6; perhaps TRBD1 as D (6 bases). The germline gives CDR1 MNHNY, CDR2 SVGAGI (reference sequence). CDR3 length equals 14 residues. The V end was cut by 2 bases, the J end by 5 bases, with 10 bases between. The CDR3 DNA reads TGTGCCAGCAGTTACGGGGGCCTCAACAATGAGCAGTTCTTC. Residues: CASSYGGLNNEQFF.

The rearrangement links TRBV18 to TRBJ2-7, with 9 bases that match TRBD2. The V segment lost 3 bases and the J segment 6 bases; nucleotides outside the gene matches: 12. CDR3 length: 16 residues. Germline V gene data show CDR1 as KGHSH and CDR2 as LQKENI. Here the CDR3 reads CASSPTGVAGVGEQYF. In nucleotides, the CDR3 is TGTGCCAGCTCACCCACCGGAGTAGCGGGAGTGGGCGAGCAGTACTTC.

This sequence joins TRBV18 and TRBJ2-1; D not resolved. Trimming pared 1 base from V and 0 bases from J, leaving 10 bases between. The CDR3 consists of 16 residues. In germline, CDR1 is KGHSH, CDR2 LQKENI. CDR3 bases: TGTGCCAGCTCACCACTAGCCCCTAGCTCCTACAATGAGCAGTTCTTC. It is translated as CASSPLAPSSYNEQFF.

This chain connects TRBV9 to TRBJ1-3; D is possibly TRBD1 (5 bases). CDR3 size: 15 residues. CDR1 and CDR2 (germline): SGDLS, YYNGEE. V was trimmed by 0 bases and J by 0 bases, leaving 7 bases between them. The CDR3 here is CASSVGGGSGNTIYF. CDR3 nucleotide sequence: TGTGCCAGCAGCGTAGGGGGGGGCTCTGGAAACACCATATATTTT.

The chain employs TRBV7-3 and TRBJ2-5; D unclear. The J call may be mistaken, given a closer DNA end match to TRBJ2-7. There are 13 residues in the CDR3. CDR1 SGHTA and CDR2 FQGTGA come from the germline V gene. The CDR3 DNA follows: TGTGCCAGCAGCTTAGGCCTGGGCTACGAGCAGTACTTC. This gives the protein CASSLGLGYEQYF.

The CDR3 spells CASSYNNEQYF. The CDR3 DNA is TGTGCCAGCAGTTACAATAACGAGCAGTACTTC. The chain carries TRBV6-6 and TRBJ2-7; no clear D. The CDR3 has 11 residues. V was trimmed by 2 bases and J by 5 bases, leaving 4 bases between them. Germline V gene data show CDR1 as MNHNY and CDR2 as SVGAGI (reference sequence).

The rearrangement joins TRBV2 to TRBJ2-7; 8 bases fit TRBD2. Germline V gives CDR1 SNHLY, CDR2 FYNNEI. Germline trimming cut 2 bases from V and 8 bases from J; bases unmatched to any gene: 14. The CDR3 sequence is 16 residues long. As DNA, the CDR3 is TGTGCCAGCAGTGAACAACCCCGGCTAGCGGGTAACAAGCAGTACTTC. This translates into CASSEQPRLAGNKQYF.

V usage is TRBV10-3 and J usage is TRBJ1-3; 7 positions agree with TRBD1. V was pared by 6 bases and J by 2 bases, with 4 bases of the junction left unmatched. The CDR3 sequence is 14 residues long. Germline V lookup: CDR1 ENHRY, CDR2 SYGVKD. CDR3 nucleotides: TGTGCCATCAGATTTGACAGGGCTGGAAACACCATATATTTT. Protein sequence: CAIRFDRAGNTIYF.

The genes are TRBV12-5 and TRBJ1-5; D is perhaps TRBD1 (6 bases). The CDR3 consists of 15 residues. The germline V and J ends were trimmed by 6 bases and 2 bases, with 14 bases remaining between them. The germline CDR1 and CDR2 sequences are LGHNT and FRNRAP. The CDR3 DNA follows: TGTGCTAGTGGGGAACAGGGATTGGGCAATCAGCCCCAGCATTTT. Protein sequence: CASGEQGLGNQPQHF.

V and J are TRBV19 and TRBJ1-5; 8 nucleotides match TRBD1. J lost 8 bases, V lost 4 bases, and 7 bases had no gene match. The CDR3 has 14 amino acids. Germline values: CDR1 LNHDA, CDR2 SQIVND (reference sequence). The DNA for the CDR3 is TGTGCCAGTAGTACCGACAGGGGCCTTAAGCCCCAGCATTTT. As protein: CASSTDRGLKPQHF.

The chain recombines TRBV28 with TRBJ2-7; possible D gene TRBD1, 5 bases. The CDR3 totals 14 residues. Trimming removed 2 bases at V and 3 bases at J, with 11 bases between. CDR1 and CDR2 from the germline V gene are MDHEN and SYDVKM. The CDR3 DNA reads TGTGCCAGCAGTTTAGGGGCCAGGGTCTACGAGCAGTACTTC. The encoded protein is CASSLGARVYEQYF. Using reference TRBV28 and TRBJ2-7 for the parts outside the CDR3, the full variable domain is DVKVTQSSRYLVKRTGEKVFLECVQDMDHENMFWYRQDPGLGLRLIYFSYDVKMKEKGDIPEGYSVSREKKERFSLILESASTNQTSMYLCASSLGARVYEQYFGPGTRLTVT.

The rearrangement links TRBV19 to TRBJ1-2; D gene unclear. With 2 bases removed from V and 4 bases from J, the gap between germline ends came to 5 bases. CDR1 and CDR2 from the germline V gene are LNHDA and SQIVND (reference sequence). The CDR3 runs 12 residues. CDR3 in amino acids: CASSITSYGYTF. The CDR3 DNA sequence: TGTGCCAGTAGTATAACATCCTATGGCTACACCTTC.

V and J are TRBV4-2 and TRBJ1-2; 9 bases agree with TRBD1. CDR3 length: 15 residues. V shed 0 bases, J shed 8 bases, and the junction held 7 bases outside the gene matches. Germline assignment: CDR1 LGHNA and CDR2 YNFKEQ. The CDR3 loop is CASSQDLQGARGYTF. The CDR3 nucleotides read TGTGCCAGCAGCCAAGATCTACAGGGGGCGCGGGGCTACACCTTC.